One and the same sample provided the 6 T cell receptor beta chains below, sequenced in a study of cytomegalovirus exposure and HLA in healthy donors. Researchers ran the PCR with 60 Vbeta and 13 Jbeta primers. TCRdb keeps only in-frame clones here, not all; method: immunoSEQ multiplex PCR. The repertoire consists of around 88,000 clones, with roughly 70% occurring once and the leading ten covering about 1.8%. The source material was PBMCs. The origin of the receptors is a male donor in good health and CMV-seronegative.

This clone has a handful of counts. The chain recombines TRBV9 with TRBJ2-1; TRBD2 matches 14 bases. Germline V gene data show CDR1 as SGDLS and CDR2 as YYNGEE. The trim removed 0 bases at V and 5 bases at J, leaving 4 bases unmatched. The CDR3 loop spans 17 amino acids. The CDR3 coding sequence is TGTGCCAGCAGCGTAGGTGGACTAGCGGGAGGTCACAATGAGCAGTTCTTC. Its protein is CASSVGGLAGGHNEQFF.

The rearrangement uses TRBV7-9 and TRBJ1-2; TRBD1 matches 8 bases. Germline V gene data show CDR1 as SEHNR and CDR2 as FQNEAQ (reference sequence). Trimming cost V 5 bases and J 5 bases; bases outside gene matches: 4. The CDR3 has 13 residues. The CDR3 nucleotides are TGTGCCAGCAGCCCAGGGGGCGAGTATGGCTACACCTTC. Its protein product is CASSPGGEYGYTF.

The chain uses TRBV5-1 and TRBJ2-3; tentative D call: TRBD2 (5 bases). Trimming took 1 base from V and 0 from J, leaving 12 bases between them. This CDR3 region has 16 residues. Looked up from germline, CDR1 is SGHRS and CDR2 is YFSETQ. CDR3: CASSLMGRSSTDTQYF. In nucleotides, the CDR3 is TGCGCCAGCAGCTTGATGGGGAGATCTAGCACAGATACGCAGTATTTT.

This clone was seen a few times. The chain uses TRBV7-3 and TRBJ2-1, with D perhaps matching TRBD2 (6 bases). The germline V gene encodes CDR1 SGHTA and CDR2 FQGTGA. This CDR3 has 16 residues. V shed 5 bases and J shed 5 bases, with 19 bases lying between them. In DNA form, the CDR3 reads TGTGCCAGCAGCCCCGCCGCCCGGGACTGGAACAATGAGCAGTTCTTC. Translating it yields CASSPAARDWNNEQFF.

This clone was seen a handful of times. This chain links TRBV2 with TRBJ2-3; 7 bases align to TRBD2. After removal of 2 bases from V and 2 bases from J, the junction contained 4 bases not matched to a gene. Germline CDR1 and CDR2: SNHLY and FYNNEI. CDR3 length: 15 residues. The CDR3: CASSEWGGFTDTQYF. As DNA, the CDR3 is TGTGCCAGCAGTGAATGGGGGGGATTCACAGATACGCAGTATTTT. The full variable domain, completed using reference TRBV2 and TRBJ2-3, is EPEVTQTPSHQVTQMGQEVILRCVPISNHLYFYWYRQILGQKVEFLVSFYNNEISEKSEIFDDQFSVERPDGSNFTLKIRSTKLEDSAMYFCASSEWGGFTDTQYFGPGTRLTVL.

The gene calls are TRBV28 and TRBJ2-3; TRBD2 matches at 9 bases. V was pared by 1 base and J by 1 base, with 12 bases of the junction left unmatched. This CDR3 contains 19 residues. Germline CDR1 MDHEN, CDR2 SYDVKM. This CDR3 reads CASSLYAGGKYTGTDTQYF. CDR3 DNA sequence: TGTGCCAGCAGTTTATATGCGGGGGGGAAATATACGGGCACAGATACGCAGTATTTT.